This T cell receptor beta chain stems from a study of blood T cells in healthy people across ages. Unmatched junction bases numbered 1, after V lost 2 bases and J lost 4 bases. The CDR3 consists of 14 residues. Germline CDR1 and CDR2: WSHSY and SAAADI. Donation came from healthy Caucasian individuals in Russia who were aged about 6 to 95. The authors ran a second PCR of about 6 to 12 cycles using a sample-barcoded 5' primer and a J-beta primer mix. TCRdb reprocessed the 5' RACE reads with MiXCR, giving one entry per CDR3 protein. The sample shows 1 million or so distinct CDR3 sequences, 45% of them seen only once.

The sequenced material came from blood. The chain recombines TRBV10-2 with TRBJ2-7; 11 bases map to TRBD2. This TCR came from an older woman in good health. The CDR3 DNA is TGCGCCAGCAGTGAGGCTAGCGGGAGGTACGAGCAGTACTTC. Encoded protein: CASSEASGRYEQYF.